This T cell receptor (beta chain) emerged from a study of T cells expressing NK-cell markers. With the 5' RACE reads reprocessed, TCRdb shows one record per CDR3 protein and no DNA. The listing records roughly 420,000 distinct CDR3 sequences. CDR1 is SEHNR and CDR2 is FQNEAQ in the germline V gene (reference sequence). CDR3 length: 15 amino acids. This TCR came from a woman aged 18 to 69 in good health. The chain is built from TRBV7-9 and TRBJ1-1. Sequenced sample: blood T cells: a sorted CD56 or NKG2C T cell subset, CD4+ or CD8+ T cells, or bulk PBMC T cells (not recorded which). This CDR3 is CASSERWQLGTEAFF.